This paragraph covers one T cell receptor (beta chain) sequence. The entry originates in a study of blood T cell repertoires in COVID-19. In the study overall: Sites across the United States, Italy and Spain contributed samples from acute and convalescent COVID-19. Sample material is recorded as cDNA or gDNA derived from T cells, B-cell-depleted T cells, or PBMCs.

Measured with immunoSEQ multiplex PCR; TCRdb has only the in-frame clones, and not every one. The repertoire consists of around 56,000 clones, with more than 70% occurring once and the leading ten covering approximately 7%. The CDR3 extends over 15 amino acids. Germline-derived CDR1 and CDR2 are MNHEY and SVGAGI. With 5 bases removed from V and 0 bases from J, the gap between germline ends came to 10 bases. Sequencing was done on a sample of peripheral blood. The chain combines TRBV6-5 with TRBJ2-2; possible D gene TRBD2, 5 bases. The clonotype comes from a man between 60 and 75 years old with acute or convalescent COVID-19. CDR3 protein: CASSPDLANTGELFF. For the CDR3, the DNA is TGTGCCAGCAGTCCGGACTTAGCGAACACCGGGGAGCTGTTTTTT.